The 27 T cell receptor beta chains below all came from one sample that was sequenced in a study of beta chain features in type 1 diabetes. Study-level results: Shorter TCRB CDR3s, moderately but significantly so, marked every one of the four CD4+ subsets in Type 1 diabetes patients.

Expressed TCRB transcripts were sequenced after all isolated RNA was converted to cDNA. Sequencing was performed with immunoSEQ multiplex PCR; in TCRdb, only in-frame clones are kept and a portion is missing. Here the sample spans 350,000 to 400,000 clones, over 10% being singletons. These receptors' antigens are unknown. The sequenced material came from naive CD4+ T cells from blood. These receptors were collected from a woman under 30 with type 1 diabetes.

The CDR3 loop reads CASTTSGGARDTQYF. CDR3 bases: TGTGCCAGCACGACTAGCGGGGGGGCCCGTGATACGCAGTATTTT. The rearrangement joins TRBV2 to TRBJ2-3, with 14 bases identical to TRBD2. CDR3 size: 15 residues. The V and J ends lost 7 bases and 6 bases, in that order; junction bases with no gene match: 6. CDR1 and CDR2 (germline): SNHLY, FYNNEI.

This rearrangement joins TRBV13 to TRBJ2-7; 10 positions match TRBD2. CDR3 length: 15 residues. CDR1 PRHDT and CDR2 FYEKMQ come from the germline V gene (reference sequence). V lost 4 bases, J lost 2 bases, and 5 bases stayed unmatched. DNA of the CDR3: TGTGCCAGCAGCTCGAGGACTAGCGGCGCCTACGAGCAGTACTTC. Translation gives CASSSRTSGAYEQYF.

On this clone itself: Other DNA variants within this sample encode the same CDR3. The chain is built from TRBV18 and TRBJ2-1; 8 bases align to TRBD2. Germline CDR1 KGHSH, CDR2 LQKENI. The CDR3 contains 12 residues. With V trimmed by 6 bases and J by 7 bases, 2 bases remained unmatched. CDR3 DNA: TGTGCCAGCTCCCCGGGGGGGAATGAGCAGTTCTTC. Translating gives CASSPGGNEQFF.

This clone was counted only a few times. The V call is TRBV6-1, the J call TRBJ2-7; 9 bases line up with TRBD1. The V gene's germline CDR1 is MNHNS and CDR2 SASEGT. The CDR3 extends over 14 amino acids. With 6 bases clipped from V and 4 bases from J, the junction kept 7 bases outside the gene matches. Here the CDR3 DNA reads TGTGCCAGCAGGCCGGGACAGGGTGTATACGAGCAGTACTTC. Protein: CASRPGQGVYEQYF.

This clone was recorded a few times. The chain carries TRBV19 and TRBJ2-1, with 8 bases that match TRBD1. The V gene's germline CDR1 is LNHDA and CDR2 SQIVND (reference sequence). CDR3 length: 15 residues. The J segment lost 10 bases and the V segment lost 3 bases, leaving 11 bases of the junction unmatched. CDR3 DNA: TGTGCCAGTAGTATCCAGGGGGCCTTGGGTAAGGAGCAGTTCTTC. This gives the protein CASSIQGALGKEQFF.

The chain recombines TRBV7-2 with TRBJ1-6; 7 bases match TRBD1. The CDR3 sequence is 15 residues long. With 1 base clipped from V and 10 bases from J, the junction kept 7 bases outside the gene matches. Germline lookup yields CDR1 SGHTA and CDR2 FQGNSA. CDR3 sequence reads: CASSLGVQGRSPLHF. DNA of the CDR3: TGTGCCAGCAGCTTAGGGGTACAGGGGCGGTCACCCCTCCACTTT.

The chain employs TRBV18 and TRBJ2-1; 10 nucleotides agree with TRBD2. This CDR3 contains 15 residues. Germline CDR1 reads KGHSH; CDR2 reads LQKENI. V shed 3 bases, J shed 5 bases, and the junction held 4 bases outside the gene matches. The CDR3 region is CASSPPAGGDNEQFF. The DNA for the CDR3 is TGTGCCAGCTCACCCCCAGCGGGAGGGGACAATGAGCAGTTCTTC.

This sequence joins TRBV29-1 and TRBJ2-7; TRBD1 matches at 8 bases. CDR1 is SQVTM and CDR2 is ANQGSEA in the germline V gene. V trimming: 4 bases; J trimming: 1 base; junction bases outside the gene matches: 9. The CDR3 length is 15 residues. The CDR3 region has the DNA TGCAGCGTTGCCCCTGACAGGGGCTCATCCTACGAGCAGTACTTC. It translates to CSVAPDRGSSYEQYF.

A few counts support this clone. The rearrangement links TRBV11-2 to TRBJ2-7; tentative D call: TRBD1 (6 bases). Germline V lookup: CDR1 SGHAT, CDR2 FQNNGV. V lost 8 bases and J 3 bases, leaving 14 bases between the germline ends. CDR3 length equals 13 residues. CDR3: CASGRPGVYEQYF. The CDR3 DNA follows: TGTGCCAGCGGTAGGCCAGGGGTCTACGAGCAGTACTTC.

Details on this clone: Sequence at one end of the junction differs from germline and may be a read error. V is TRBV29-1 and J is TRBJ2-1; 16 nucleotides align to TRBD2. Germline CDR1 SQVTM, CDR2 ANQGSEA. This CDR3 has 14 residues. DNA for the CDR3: TGCAGCGTCGTCGGAGGGACTAGCGGGAGGGGGTTGGTCTTC. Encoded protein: CSVVGGTSGRGLVF.

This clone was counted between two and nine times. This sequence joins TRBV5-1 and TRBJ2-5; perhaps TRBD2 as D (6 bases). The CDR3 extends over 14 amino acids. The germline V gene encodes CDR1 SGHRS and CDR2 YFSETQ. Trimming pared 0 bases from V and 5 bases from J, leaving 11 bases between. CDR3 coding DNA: TGCGCCAGCAGCTTGGGCCCAGGAGGGGAGACCCAGTACTTC. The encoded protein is CASSLGPGGETQYF.

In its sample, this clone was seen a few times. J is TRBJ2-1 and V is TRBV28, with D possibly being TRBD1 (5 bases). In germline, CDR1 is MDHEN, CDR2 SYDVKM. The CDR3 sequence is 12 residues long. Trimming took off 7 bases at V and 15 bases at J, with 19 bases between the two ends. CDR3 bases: TGTGCCAGCAAAACCCCAACAGGTATGGGGTTCTTC. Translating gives CASKTPTGMGFF.

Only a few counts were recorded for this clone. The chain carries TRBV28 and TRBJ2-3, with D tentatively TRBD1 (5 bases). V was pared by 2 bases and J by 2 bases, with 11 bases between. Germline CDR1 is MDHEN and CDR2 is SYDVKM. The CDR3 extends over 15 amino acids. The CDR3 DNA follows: TGTGCCAGCAGTTTAAGGGGCCCGGCCACAGATACGCAGTATTTT. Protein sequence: CASSLRGPATDTQYF.

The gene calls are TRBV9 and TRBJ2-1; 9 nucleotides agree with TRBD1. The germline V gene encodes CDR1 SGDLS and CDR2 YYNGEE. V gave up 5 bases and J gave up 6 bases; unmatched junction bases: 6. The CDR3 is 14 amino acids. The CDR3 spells CASSVTGGSNEQFF. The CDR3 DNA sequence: TGTGCCAGCAGTGTTACAGGGGGCTCCAATGAGCAGTTCTTC. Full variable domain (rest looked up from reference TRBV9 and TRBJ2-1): DSGVTQTPKHLITATGQRVTLRCSPRSGDLSVYWYQQSLDQGLQFLIQYYNGEERAKGNILERFSAQQFPDLHSELNLSSLELGDSALYFCASSVTGGSNEQFFGPGTRLTVL.

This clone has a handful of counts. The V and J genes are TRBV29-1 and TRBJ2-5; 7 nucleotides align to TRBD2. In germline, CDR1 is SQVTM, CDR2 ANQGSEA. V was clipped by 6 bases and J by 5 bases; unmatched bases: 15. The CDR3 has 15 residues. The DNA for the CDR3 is TGCAGCGTCCGCGGGAGAGGGGCCGGATGGGAGACCCAGTACTTC. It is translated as CSVRGRGAGWETQYF.

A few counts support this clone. CDR3 coding DNA: TGCGCCAGCAGCCAAGGCCCCCTGGGCGGGGGATACACAGATACGCAGTATTTT. This codes for CASSQGPLGGGYTDTQYF. V is TRBV4-3 and J is TRBJ2-3; 7 bases align to TRBD2. Trimming removed 1 base from V and 2 bases from J; junction bases left unmatched: 12. Looked up from germline, CDR1 is LGHNA and CDR2 is YSLEER. The CDR3 extends over 18 amino acids.

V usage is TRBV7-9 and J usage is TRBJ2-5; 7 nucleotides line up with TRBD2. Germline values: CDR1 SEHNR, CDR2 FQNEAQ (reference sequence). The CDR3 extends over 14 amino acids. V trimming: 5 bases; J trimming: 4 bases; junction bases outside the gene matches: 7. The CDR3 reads CASSLRSGGETQYF. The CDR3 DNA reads TGTGCCAGCAGCCTAAGATCGGGGGGAGAGACCCAGTACTTC.

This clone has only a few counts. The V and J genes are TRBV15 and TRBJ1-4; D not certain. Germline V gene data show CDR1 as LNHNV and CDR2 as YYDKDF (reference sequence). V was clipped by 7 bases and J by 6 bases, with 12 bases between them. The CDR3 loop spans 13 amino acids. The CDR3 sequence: CATTTLQDEKLFF. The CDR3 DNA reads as TGTGCCACCACTACACTCCAGGATGAAAAACTGTTTTTT.

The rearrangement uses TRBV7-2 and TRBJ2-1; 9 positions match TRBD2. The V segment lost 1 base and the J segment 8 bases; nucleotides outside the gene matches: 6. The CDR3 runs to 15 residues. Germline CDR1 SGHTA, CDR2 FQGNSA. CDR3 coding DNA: TGTGCCAGCAGCTTAGACAGCGGGGGGTGGGATGAGCAGTTCTTC. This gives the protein CASSLDSGGWDEQFF.

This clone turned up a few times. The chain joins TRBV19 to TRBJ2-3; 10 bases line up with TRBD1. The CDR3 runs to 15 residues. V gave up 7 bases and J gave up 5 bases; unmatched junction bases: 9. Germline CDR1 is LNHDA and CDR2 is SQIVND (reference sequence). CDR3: CASMGGTGAQDTQYF. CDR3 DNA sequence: TGTGCCAGTATGGGGGGGACAGGGGCACAAGATACGCAGTATTTT.

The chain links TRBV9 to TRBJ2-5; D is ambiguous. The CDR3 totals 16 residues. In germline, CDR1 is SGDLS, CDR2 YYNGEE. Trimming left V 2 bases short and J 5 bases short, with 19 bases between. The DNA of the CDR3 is TGTGCCAGCAGCGTGAGGTTCCCCTCTTTTGGGGAGACCCAGTACTTC. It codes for CASSVRFPSFGETQYF.

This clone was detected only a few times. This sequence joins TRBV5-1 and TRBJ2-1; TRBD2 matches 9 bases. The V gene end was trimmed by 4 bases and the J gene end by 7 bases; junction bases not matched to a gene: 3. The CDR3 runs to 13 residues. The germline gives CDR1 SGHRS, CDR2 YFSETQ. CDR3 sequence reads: CASSLGLANEQFF. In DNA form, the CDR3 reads TGCGCCAGCAGCCTAGGACTAGCGAATGAGCAGTTCTTC.

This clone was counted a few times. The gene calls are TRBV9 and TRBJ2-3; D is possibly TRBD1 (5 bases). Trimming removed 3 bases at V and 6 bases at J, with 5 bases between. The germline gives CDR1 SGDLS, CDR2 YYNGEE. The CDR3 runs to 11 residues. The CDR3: CASSEGDTQYF. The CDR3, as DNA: TGTGCCAGCAGCGAGGGGGATACGCAGTATTTT.

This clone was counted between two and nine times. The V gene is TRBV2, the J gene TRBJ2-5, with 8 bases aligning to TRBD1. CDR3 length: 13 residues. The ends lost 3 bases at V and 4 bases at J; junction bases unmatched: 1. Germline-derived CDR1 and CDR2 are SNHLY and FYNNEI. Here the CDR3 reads CASSDGTGETQYF. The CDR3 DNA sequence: TGTGCCAGCAGTGATGGGACAGGAGAGACCCAGTACTTC.

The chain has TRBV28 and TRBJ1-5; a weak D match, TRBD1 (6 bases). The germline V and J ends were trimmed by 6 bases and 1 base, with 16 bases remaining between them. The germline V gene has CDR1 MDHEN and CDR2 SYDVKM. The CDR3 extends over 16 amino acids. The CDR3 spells CASSSPGGASNQPQHF. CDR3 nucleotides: TGTGCCAGCAGCTCACCCGGGGGGGCGAGCAATCAGCCCCAGCATTTT.

This CDR3 is CAIQLAGPTDTQYF. For the CDR3, the DNA is TGTGCCATACAACTAGCGGGCCCCACAGATACGCAGTATTTT. The V and J genes are TRBV10-3 and TRBJ2-3; 9 bases agree with TRBD2. The germline V gene has CDR1 ENHRY and CDR2 SYGVKD. The CDR3 is 14 amino acids. V shed 9 bases, J shed 2 bases, and the junction held 6 bases outside the gene matches.

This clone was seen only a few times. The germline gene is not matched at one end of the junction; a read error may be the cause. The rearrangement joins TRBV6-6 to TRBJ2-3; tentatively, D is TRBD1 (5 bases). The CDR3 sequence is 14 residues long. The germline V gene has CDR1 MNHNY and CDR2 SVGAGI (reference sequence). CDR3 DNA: TGTGCCAGCAGATACTCGACAGTCACAGATACGCAGTATTTT. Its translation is CASRYSTVTDTQYF.